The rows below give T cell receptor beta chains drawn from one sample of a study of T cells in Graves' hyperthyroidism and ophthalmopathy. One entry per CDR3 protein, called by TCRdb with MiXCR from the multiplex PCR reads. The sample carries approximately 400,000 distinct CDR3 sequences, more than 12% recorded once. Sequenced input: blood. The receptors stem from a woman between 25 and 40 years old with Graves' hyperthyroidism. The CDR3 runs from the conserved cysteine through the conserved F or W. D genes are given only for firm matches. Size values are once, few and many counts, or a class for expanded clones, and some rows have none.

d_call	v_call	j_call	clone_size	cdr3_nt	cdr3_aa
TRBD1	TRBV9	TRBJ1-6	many	TGTGCCAGCATCTGGGACAGGGTGTATAATTCACCCCTCCACTTT	CASIWDRVYNSPLHF
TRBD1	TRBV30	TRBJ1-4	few	TGTGCCTGGCAGGGACAGGGGGGAGAAAAACTGTTTTTT	CAWQGQGGEKLFF
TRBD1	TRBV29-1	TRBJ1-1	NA	TGCAGCGGGTACAAAAGGACAGGTGGGACTGAAGCTTTCTTT	CSGYKRTGGTEAFF
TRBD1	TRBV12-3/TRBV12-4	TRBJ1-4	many	TGTGCCAGCGGCCGACAGGGCCTCTCTAGGGAAAAACTGTTTTTT	CASGRQGLSREKLFF
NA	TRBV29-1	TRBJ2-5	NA	TGCAGCGCCCGTTTGGGGGAGACCCAGTACTTC	CSARLGETQYF
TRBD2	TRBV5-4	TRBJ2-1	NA	TGTGCCAGCAGGCTAGCGGGAGGACGCTACAATGAGCAGTTCTTC	CASRLAGGRYNEQFF
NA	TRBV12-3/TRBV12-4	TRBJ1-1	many	TGTGCCAGCAGTCCCGGCGGCTCCATTTTGGTGAACACTGAAGCTTTCTTT	CASSPGGSILVNTEAFF
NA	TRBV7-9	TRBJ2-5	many	TGTGCCAGCAGCTTTAGGTCCGGACAAGAGACCCAGTACTTC	CASSFRSGQETQYF
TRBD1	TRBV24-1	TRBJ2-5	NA	TGTGCCACCAGTGATTGGGACAGTCAAGAGACCCAGTACTTC	CATSDWDSQETQYF
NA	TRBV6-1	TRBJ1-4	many	TGTGCCAGCAGTGAATTGGGGACCTCGGAAAAACTGTTTTTT	CASSELGTSEKLFF
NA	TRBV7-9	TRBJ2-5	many	TGTGCCAGCACCAGACGGGGGACGGCAAAAAACCGGACGGAGACCCAGTACTTC	CASTRRGTAKNRTETQYF
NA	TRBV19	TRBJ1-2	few	TGTGCCAGTAGTACTGGGGCTCAAGATGGCAATGGCTACACCTTC	CASSTGAQDGNGYTF
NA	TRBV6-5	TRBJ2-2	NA	TGTGCCAGCAGTTACTCGACGGGGGTGGGCACCGGGGAGCTGTTTTTT	CASSYSTGVGTGELFF
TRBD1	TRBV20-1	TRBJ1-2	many	TGCAGTGCTGGGGACCGGAGGACAGGGAGCTATGGCTACACCTTC	CSAGDRRTGSYGYTF
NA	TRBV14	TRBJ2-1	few	TGTGCCAGCAGCCCTACCCTACTCCGAGATGAGCAGTTCTTC	CASSPTLLRDEQFF
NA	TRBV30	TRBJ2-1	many	TGTGCCTGGAGTGCAGGGACTCGAGCCTACAATGAGCAGTTCTTC	CAWSAGTRAYNEQFF
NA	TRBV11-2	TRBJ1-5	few	TGTGCCAGCAGTCCAGACTCTCTTCGTACGCCCCAGCATTTT	CASSPDSLRTPQHF
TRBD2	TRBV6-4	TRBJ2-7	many	TGTGCCAGCAGGGGGTCTTCGGTAGCGGGAGGAATCGCTGTAAGGTACGAGCAGTACTTC	CASRGSSVAGGIAVRYEQYF
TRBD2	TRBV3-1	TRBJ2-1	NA	TGTGCCAGCAGCCCACTAAGCGGGACTAAGGGCGGTGAGCAGTTCTTC	CASSPLSGTKGGEQFF
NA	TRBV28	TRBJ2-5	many	TGTGCCAGCAGCCCAGGATACGGATCCCTAAAAGAGACCCAGTACTTC	CASSPGYGSLKETQYF
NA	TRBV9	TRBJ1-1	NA	TGTGCCAGCAGCGTACGGGGGGGTAGCTGGACTGAAGCTTTCTTT	CASSVRGGSWTEAFF
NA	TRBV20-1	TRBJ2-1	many	TGCAGTGCTCCTCAACAGGGACGGTTTGAGCAGTTCTTC	CSAPQQGRFEQFF
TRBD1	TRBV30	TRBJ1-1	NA	TGTGCCTGGTACAGGGGCACTGAAGCTTTCTTT	CAWYRGTEAFF
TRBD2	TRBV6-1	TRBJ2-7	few	TGTGCCAGCAGTGAAGCAACTAGCGGAGCCTACGAGCAGTACTTC	CASSEATSGAYEQYF
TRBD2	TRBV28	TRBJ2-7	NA	TGTGCCAGCAGCGGGGGGGGCGGGAGTTACGAGCAGTACTTC	CASSGGGGSYEQYF
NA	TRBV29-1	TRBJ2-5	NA	TGCAGCGTTGAAGGAATGGAGACCCAGTACTTC	CSVEGMETQYF
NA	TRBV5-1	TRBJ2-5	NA	TGCGCCAGCAACAACCCAGAGGGGTACAAAGAGACCCAGTACTTC	CASNNPEGYKETQYF
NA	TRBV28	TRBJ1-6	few	TGTGCCACCCAGCCCCCGGGATATAATTCACCCCTCCACTTT	CATQPPGYNSPLHF
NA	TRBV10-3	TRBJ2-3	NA	TGTGCCATCAGTGAGAGAGCTACCCCAGATACGCAGTATTTT	CAISERATPDTQYF
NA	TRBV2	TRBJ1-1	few	TGTGCCAGCAGGAACAGGGATTTGGGTACTGAAGCTTTCTTT	CASRNRDLGTEAFF
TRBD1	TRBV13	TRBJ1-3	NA	TGTGCCAGCAGCCCTGGACAGGGACACACCATATATTTT	CASSPGQGHTIYF
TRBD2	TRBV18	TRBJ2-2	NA	TGTGCCAGCTCACCGGGACTAGCGGGAGGTCGAACCGGGGAGCTGTTTTTT	CASSPGLAGGRTGELFF
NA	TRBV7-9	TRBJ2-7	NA	TGTGCCAGCAGCGCGCCGACACTCTCCCTGGGGGAGCAGTACTTC	CASSAPTLSLGEQYF
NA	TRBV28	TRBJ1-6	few	TGTGCCAGCAACCGGGGGCTCTATAATTCACCCCTCCACTTT	CASNRGLYNSPLHF
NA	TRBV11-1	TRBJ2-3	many	TGTGCCAGCACCGCCACAGATACGCAGTATTTT	CASTATDTQYF
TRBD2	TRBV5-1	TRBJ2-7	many	TGCGCCAGCAGCTTGGTAGGGGCTAGCGGGAGCCACGAGCAGTACTTC	CASSLVGASGSHEQYF
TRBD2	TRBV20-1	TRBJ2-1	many	TGCAGTGCTAGAGATGGGACTAGCGGGAGGGCCTACAATGAGCAGTTCTTC	CSARDGTSGRAYNEQFF
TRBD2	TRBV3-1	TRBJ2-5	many	TGTGCCAGCACCCCAGCGGGGTACCAAGAGACCCAGTACTTC	CASTPAGYQETQYF
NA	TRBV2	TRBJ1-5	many	TGTGCCAGCAACTTTCGGGGAGATCAGCCCCAGCATTTT	CASNFRGDQPQHF
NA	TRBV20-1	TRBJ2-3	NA	TGCAGTGCTAGATCGCCAGTAGATACGCAGTATTTT	CSARSPVDTQYF
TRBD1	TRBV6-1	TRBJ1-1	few	TGTGCCAGCAGTAACTCCGGGACAGGGCGCACTGAAGCTTTCTTT	CASSNSGTGRTEAFF
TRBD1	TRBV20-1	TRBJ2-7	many	TGCAGTGCTAGACAGGGGGCCTACGAGCAGTACTTC	CSARQGAYEQYF
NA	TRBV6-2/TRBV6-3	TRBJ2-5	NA	TGTGCCAGCGGGGGGACAGTGCAAGAGACCCAGTACTTC	CASGGTVQETQYF
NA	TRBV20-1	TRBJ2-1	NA	TGCAGTGCCGAACCCCGGACTCTGGGCTCCTACAATGAGCAGTTCTTC	CSAEPRTLGSYNEQFF
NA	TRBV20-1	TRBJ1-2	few	TGCAGTGCTCAACAGAAGCAAGGATTCTATGGCTACACCTTC	CSAQQKQGFYGYTF
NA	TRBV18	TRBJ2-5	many	TGTGCCAGCTCACCAACAGCAGCGCCTATCACCCGCGAGACCCAGTACTTC	CASSPTAAPITRETQYF
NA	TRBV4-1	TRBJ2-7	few	TGCGCCAGCAGCCAAGGGGCGGAGGGTGGCACTTACTACGAGCAGTACTTC	CASSQGAEGGTYYEQYF
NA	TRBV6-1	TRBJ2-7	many	TGTGCCAGCATTTCTTGGGGCTCCTACGAGCAGTACTTC	CASISWGSYEQYF
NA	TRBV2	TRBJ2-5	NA	TGTGCCAGCAGTGAAGCGAGGTCCTTTGGGGAGACCCAGTACTTC	CASSEARSFGETQYF
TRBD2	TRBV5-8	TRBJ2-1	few	TGTGCCAGCAGCTTACCTTGGACTAGCGGGAGTTTCCATGAGCAGTTCTTC	CASSLPWTSGSFHEQFF
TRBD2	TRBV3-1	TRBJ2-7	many	TGTGCCAGCAGCCACCTCCCAGGACTAGCGGGATCCGAGCAGTACTTC	CASSHLPGLAGSEQYF
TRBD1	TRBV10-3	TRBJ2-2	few	TGTGCCATCAGTCCGGGACAGGGGGCCGGCACCGGGGAGCTGTTTTTT	CAISPGQGAGTGELFF
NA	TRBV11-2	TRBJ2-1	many	TGTGCCAGCAGCTTATCGGTGTTGGGCGGTGAGCAGTTCTTC	CASSLSVLGGEQFF
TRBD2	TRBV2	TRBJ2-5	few	TGTGCCAGCAGTAGGTTGGTAGCGGGAGGTTTAAAGACCCAGTACTTC	CASSRLVAGGLKTQYF
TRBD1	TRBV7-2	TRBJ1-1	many	TGTGCCAGCAGGTTGGGACAGGAAAACACTGAAGCTTTCTTT	CASRLGQENTEAFF
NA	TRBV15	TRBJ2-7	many	TGTGCCACCAGCAGAGATCCCGGAGTACGGTACGAGCAGTACTTC	CATSRDPGVRYEQYF
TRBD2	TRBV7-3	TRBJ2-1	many	TGTGCCAGCAGCTCAGGACTAGCGTACGGTGAGCAGTTCTTC	CASSSGLAYGEQFF
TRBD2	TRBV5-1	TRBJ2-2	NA	TGCGCCAGCAGCTTGTGGTCCAGCGGGGCTACCGGGGAGCTGTTTTTT	CASSLWSSGATGELFF
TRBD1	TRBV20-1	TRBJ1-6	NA	TGCAGTGCTCCCCAGGGGGCCGGCGATTCACCCCTCCACTTT	CSAPQGAGDSPLHF